The entry that follows covers one TCR beta chain sequence. Its specificity is not known. This sample is part of a study of CD4+ T cells in melanoma. Findings of the study overall: In melanoma, neoantigen-specific CD4+ T cells reportedly differed in differentiation state.

The data were produced by immunoSEQ multiplex PCR, yet TCRdb's version contains in-frame clones alone and is incomplete. Here the sample spans nearly 50,000 clones, 85% to 90% being singletons. The germline V gene has CDR1 LNHDA and CDR2 SQIVND (reference sequence). The V gene end was trimmed by 4 bases and the J gene end by 2 bases; junction bases not matched to a gene: 10. The CDR3 covers 16 residues. Sequencing was carried out using peripheral blood. The chain has TRBV19 and TRBJ1-2; 7 positions match TRBD1. The sequence came from a human donor with melanoma. In DNA form, the CDR3 reads TGTGCCAGTAGTACCCAACGACAGGGACGGAACTATGGCTACACCTTC. Translation gives CASSTQRQGRNYGYTF.